The T cell receptor beta chain described here comes from a study of cytomegalovirus exposure and HLA in healthy donors. General observations from the study: The classifier reportedly diagnosed cytomegalovirus status with high sensitivity and specificity.

Some clones are missing from TCRdb's copy, which holds only in-frame ones; the method was immunoSEQ multiplex PCR. The repertoire holds approximately 180,000 clones, about 89% seen once, with 2% to 3% in the top ten. The donors were members of the validation cohort comprising some 120 subjects, separate from the approximately 630-subject first cohort. As concerns this clone: Its antigen is unidentified. The junction differs from germline at one of its ends, possibly a read error.

The CDR3 has 15 amino acids. The germline V gene has CDR1 SQVTM and CDR2 ANQGSEA. Sequenced sample: PBMCs. The sequence was collected from a man younger than 35 in good health and CMV-seropositive. V is TRBV29-1 and J is TRBJ1-2; 7 bases fit TRBD1. This chain's CDR3 is CSVEAVGTANYGYTF. For the CDR3, the DNA is TGCAGCGTTGAAGCCGTGGGGACAGCTAATTATGGCTACACCTTC. The full variable domain, with the rest looked up from reference TRBV29-1 and TRBJ1-2, is SAVISQKPSRDICQRGTSLTIQCQVDSQVTMMFWYRQQPGQSLTLIATANQGSEATYESGFVIDKFPISRPNLTFSTLTVSNMSPEDSSIYLCSVEAVGTANYGYTFGSGTRLTVV.